This is a list of T cell receptor beta chains from one sample in a study of cytomegalovirus exposure and HLA in healthy donors. Libraries were prepared by immunoSEQ multiplex PCR; TCRdb keeps only in-frame clonotypes and omits some of them. The sample has roughly 140,000 clones, just over 85% seen once; the top ten hold approximately 8%. Sequenced sample: PBMCs. These receptors were collected from a woman between 18 and 30 years old in good health and CMV-seropositive. Both conserved end residues are part of each CDR3. The D gene is left open where the match is weak. Size values are once, few and many counts, or a class for expanded clones, and some rows have none.

j_call	d_call	v_call	clone_size	cdr3_aa	cdr3_nt
TRBJ2-5	NA	TRBV7-2	NA	CASSLSLVGRETQYF	TGTGCCAGCAGCTTAAGTCTAGTCGGTCGGGAGACCCAGTACTTC
TRBJ2-2	NA	TRBV10-3	once	CAISEGERYTGELFF	TGTGCCATCAGTGAGGGGGAGAGGTACACCGGGGAGCTGTTTTTT
TRBJ1-2	TRBD1	TRBV7-2	few	CASSRSAGTGEDYGYTF	TGTGCCAGCAGCCGATCCGCTGGGACAGGGGAGGACTATGGCTACACCTTC
TRBJ2-5	TRBD1	TRBV6-1	NA	CASSETGTGRQETQYF	TGTGCCAGCAGTGAGACCGGGACAGGGAGACAAGAGACCCAGTACTTC
TRBJ1-6	NA	TRBV14	NA	CASSEAVYSPLHF	TGTGCCAGCAGTGAAGCCGTTTATTCACCCCTCCACTTT
TRBJ2-1	NA	TRBV19	NA	CASSISRRDYNEQFF	TGTGCCAGTAGTATCTCTAGGCGGGATTACAATGAGCAGTTCTTC
TRBJ2-7	NA	TRBV6-1	NA	CASSEGTDYYEQYF	TGTGCCAGCAGTGAAGGGACAGATTACTACGAGCAGTACTTC
TRBJ2-7	NA	TRBV7-2	few	CASSLGGQAIHEQYF	TGTGCCAGCAGCTTAGGGGGGCAGGCTATCCACGAGCAGTACTTC
TRBJ1-5	NA	TRBV28	NA	CASSFGRQGNQPQHF	TGTGCCAGCAGTTTCGGTCGGCAGGGAAATCAGCCCCAGCATTTT
TRBJ2-7	NA	TRBV7-9	NA	CASSSTDAYEQYF	TGTGCCAGCAGCTCGACTGATGCCTACGAGCAGTACTTC
TRBJ2-3	NA	TRBV2	NA	CASSDPSSRDTQYF	TGTGCCAGCAGTGATCCTAGCTCGCGGGATACGCAGTATTTT